This is a list of T cell receptor beta chains from one sample in a study of shared clonotypes between healthy human individuals. Generated by immunoSEQ multiplex PCR, the TCRdb table keeps only in-frame clones and is missing some. The sample records about 1 million clones, more than 60% being singletons. Sequenced material: memory CD4+ T cells sorted from blood. The receptor source for this set is a man aged 18 to 35 in good health. CDR3s include the opening cysteine and the closing phenylalanine or tryptophan. A D gene is named only where the DNA matches it firmly. Some rows have no size entry. The others give once, few or many, or a class for an expanded clone.

v_call,j_call,clone_size,d_call,cdr3_nt,cdr3_aa
TRBV18,TRBJ2-7,.,.,TGTGCCAGCTCACCACGGCTGCTCGGGGAACGGTCCTACGAGCAGTACTTC,CASSPRLLGERSYEQYF
TRBV5-1,TRBJ2-3,.,TRBD1,TGCGCCAGCAGCTATCAATCGACAGGGGGCACAGATACGCAGTATTTT,CASSYQSTGGTDTQYF
TRBV2,TRBJ1-2,.,.,TGTGCCAGCAGTGAACAATCCGTGGGGAACTATGGCTACACCTTC,CASSEQSVGNYGYTF
TRBV6-5,TRBJ2-2,once,.,TGTGCCAGCAGTCGACCGCAGGGGAACACCGGGGAGCTGTTTTTT,CASSRPQGNTGELFF
TRBV5-1,TRBJ1-4,.,TRBD1,TGCGCCAGCAGCTTCGACAGGGCGGAGCGGGAAAAACTGTTTTTT,CASSFDRAEREKLFF
TRBV7-9,TRBJ2-2,.,.,TGTGCCAGCAGCTTAGCGATTAACACCGGGGAGCTGTTTTTT,CASSLAINTGELFF
TRBV4-2,TRBJ2-7,.,.,TGTGCCAGCAGCCAAGAAAAGGATGAGGCGGGCGGATACTACGAGCAGTACTTC,CASSQEKDEAGGYYEQYF
TRBV4-3,TRBJ1-3,.,.,TGCGCCAGCAGCCAGGCCCCCGGCTCTGGAAACACCATATATTTT,CASSQAPGSGNTIYF
TRBV18,TRBJ2-7,.,.,TGTGCCAGCTCACCGGAGGCCCTACTCTACGAGCAGTACTTC,CASSPEALLYEQYF
TRBV7-6,TRBJ2-7,.,.,TGTGCCAGCAGCTCCGGACTGAAGCTCTACGAGCAGTACTTC,CASSSGLKLYEQYF
TRBV19,TRBJ2-3,.,.,TGTGCCAGTAGGCGGGGAGACAACCCAGATACGCAGTATTTT,CASRRGDNPDTQYF
TRBV28,TRBJ1-6,few,.,TGTGCCAGCAGTTTCGGCAGGTGGGTTTCACCCCTCCACTTT,CASSFGRWVSPLHF
TRBV5-1,TRBJ2-1,.,.,TGCGCCAGCAGGATAGAGGGGAGTCGGTACAATGAGCAGTTCTTC,CASRIEGSRYNEQFF
TRBV7-9,TRBJ2-3,once,TRBD1,TGTGCCAGCAGCTCTGACAGGGGTGCGGATACGCAGTATTTT,CASSSDRGADTQYF
TRBV7-2,TRBJ2-1,.,TRBD1,TGTGCCAGCAGCCCTCGGACAGGGGGCTGGAATGAGCAGTTCTTC,CASSPRTGGWNEQFF
TRBV29-1,TRBJ2-4,.,.,TGCAGCGTTGATCGGGGGAAAAACATTCAGTACTTC,CSVDRGKNIQYF
TRBV5-1,TRBJ2-5,.,.,TGCGCCAGCAGCTTGGAGGGGCTACCGTCGCAAGAGACCCAGTACTTC,CASSLEGLPSQETQYF
TRBV7-9,TRBJ2-2,.,TRBD1,TGTGCCAGTACCTCACAGGGGGCACGGAACACCGGGGAGCTGTTTTTT,CASTSQGARNTGELFF
TRBV9,TRBJ2-2,.,TRBD2,TGTGCCAGCAGCGTAGTGGTCGGGAGGGCCTTCGGGGAGCTGTTTTTT,CASSVVVGRAFGELFF
TRBV12-5,TRBJ2-7,.,.,TGTGCTAGTGGTTTCCTTGTGGGGGGCGAGCAGTACTTC,CASGFLVGGEQYF
TRBV30,TRBJ1-2,.,.,TGTGCCTACCCCCCGGTGGGGGTTTCCTATGGCTACACCTTC,CAYPPVGVSYGYTF
TRBV6-5,TRBJ1-3,many,.,TGTGCCAGCATAAGTCGATCTGGAAACACCATATATTTT,CASISRSGNTIYF
TRBV28,TRBJ2-7,once,TRBD2,TGTGCCAGCAGTCGCCTAGCGGGGGGGCCCTACGAGCAGTACTTC,CASSRLAGGPYEQYF
TRBV29-1,TRBJ2-1,.,TRBD1,TGCAGCTTAACCCCCGGGACAGGGGTCCATGAGCAGTTCTTC,CSLTPGTGVHEQFF
TRBV4-1,TRBJ2-5,few,TRBD2,TGCGCCAGCAGCCAAGTTTCCATCGCAGGGACTAGCGGAAAGGAGACCCAGTACTTC,CASSQVSIAGTSGKETQYF
TRBV2,TRBJ2-1,.,.,TGTGCCAGCCTCCGAATTAATGAGCAGTTCTTC,CASLRINEQFF
TRBV5-4,TRBJ2-1,.,TRBD2,TGTGCCAGCAGCTTGGAAGGATTAGCGGGGGGGAGGGAGCAGTTCTTC,CASSLEGLAGGREQFF
TRBV11-3,TRBJ2-2,.,TRBD2,TGTGCCAGCAGCTTAGCAGGCGGGAGATCGAACACCGGGGAGCTGTTTTTT,CASSLAGGRSNTGELFF
TRBV6-5,TRBJ2-5,.,TRBD1,TGTGCCAGCAGCACGACAGGGGTAGAGACCCAGTACTTC,CASSTTGVETQYF